This TCR beta chain emerged from a study of CD8+ T cells in alopecia areata (dated by TCRdb to between 2018 and 2020). Context from the whole study: High-throughput TCRbeta sequencing was used to examine T cell clonal expansion in alopecia areata in both the C3H/HeJ mouse model and human patients. RNA was obtained with the PAXgene miRNA kit for fixed scalp, the miRNeasy kit for PBMCs, and the RNeasy kit for mouse skin. TCRbeta CDR3 regions were amplified by immunoSEQ multiplex PCR using 35 Vbeta forward and 13 Jbeta reverse primers. Scalp clonality was compared across normal scalp (n=4), patchy alopecia areata scalp (n=8), and alopecia totalis/universalis scalp (n=8). Scalp tissue and sorted CD4+ and CD8+ peripheral blood T cells from patchy and totalis/universalis alopecia areata patients and from healthy controls were covered by human TCRbeta sequencing. Overall study results and their limits: Resident alphabeta T cells in normal human skin are also sequenced, complicating scalp TCR repertoire analysis, unlike mouse skin dominated by gammadelta T cells. Compared with normal scalp, lesional scalp, particularly in alopecia totalis/universalis, had higher clonality and more expanded CD8+ clones, which suggests antigenic drive. Shared TCR sequences between patients were less evident than in mice, which may be partly attributable to HLA diversity in the patient population.

In regard to this clone: No cognate antigen has been identified for it. No quality values exist for individual bases; no much larger clone is one base distant.

The library relied on the immunoSEQ multiplex PCR assay. For TCR sequencing, RNA was extracted from every sample and reverse transcribed into cDNA to serve as template. SuperScript III was used for first-strand cDNA synthesis, primed with a 2:1 mix of oligo-dT and random hexamers. Amplification bias was assessed with a synthetic immune receptor repertoire, and residual bias was removed computationally. In the paper's pipeline: Raw reads were preprocessed for error removal, and CDR3 was defined according to IMGT conventions as running from the conserved cysteine to phenylalanine. To get clonality, Shannon entropy was normalized by log2 of the number of productive unique TCRs and the result was subtracted from 1. Whether scalp clones were CD4 or CD8 was inferred by matching scalp TCRbeta sequences against CD4 and CD8 repertoires sorted from blood. As stored in TCRdb, this immuneACCESS dataset retains in-frame rearrangements with V and J assigned. A fraction of the clones does not appear; measured against another copy, unresolved V genes explain less than half of the discrepancy, and the remainder lacks a known reason. V and J calls and clone size are those listed in that table; D and trimming were worked out from the DNA. This sample has about 3,600 clones in its table, and 60% to 75% of those were observed once. The ten largest clones represent roughly 6.4% of the sample.

V lost 1 base and J lost 3 bases; the stretch between them is 10 bases long. Counted from cysteine to phenylalanine, this CDR3 has 14 amino acids. Of all the DNA, just the CDR3 is kept, 42 bases in frame from base 1. The germline V gene specifies SGHAT as CDR1 and FQNNGV as CDR2. Scalp biopsies and blood samples were provided by unaffected controls. Human scalp biopsies went straight into PAXgene tissue containers for immediate fixation. This clonotype originated in a human donor in good health. The sequencing input was skin. The chain is encoded by TRBV11-2 joined to TRBJ2-7; TRBD1 could be the D gene, as 5 bases match. The CDR3 reads CASSLAGSSYEQYF. The DNA reads as follows: TGTGCCAGCAGCTTAGCAGGGTCTAGCTACGAGCAGTACTTC.